Here is one T cell receptor (beta chain) with its context. The antigen remains unidentified. Here immunoSEQ multiplex PCR was the method, and the copy in TCRdb shows in-frame clones only, minus some. The repertoire consists of under 15,000 clones, with approximately 79% occurring once and the leading ten covering roughly 0.98%. The data are from a study of regulatory dendritic cells for organ transplantation. Between the trimmed V and J ends, which lost 4 bases and 1 base, there was a span of 14 bases. Germline V CDR1 and CDR2: SGHVS, FNYEAQ. The CDR3 contains 16 residues. CFSE-labeled sorted T cells met regulatory or mature dendritic cells for four to five days.

The sequenced material came from naive CD8+ T cells from blood cultured with regulatory dendritic cells. The subset: CD45RA+ naive T cells. The chain joins TRBV7-6 to TRBJ1-5; D unclear. The receptor comes from a human donor in good health. The chain's CDR3 is CASSSDIRLSNQPQHF. The CDR3 nucleotides read TGTGCCAGCAGCTCCGACATCCGTCTAAGCAATCAGCCCCAGCATTTT.